This TCR beta chain was recorded in a study of blood T cell repertoires in COVID-19. Across the study: COVID-19 samples collected from the United States, Italy and Spain covered acute and convalescent phases. PBMCs, B-cell-depleted T cells, or T cells were the source of the cDNA or gDNA that made up the material.

Authors' data handling: Nucleated cell counts were estimated from reference gene primer amplification. Clones were sequenced by immunoSEQ multiplex PCR, and TCRdb holds only the in-frame ones, with some missing. Clonal size and the V and J genes are those of that table, whereas D and trimming came from the DNA. The sample has approximately 70,000 clones, 91% seen once; the top ten hold 8% to 10%. The CDR3 extends over 16 amino acids. Germline V gene data show CDR1 as LGHNA and CDR2 as YNFKEQ. J gave up 2 bases and V 1 base, and 3 bases lay outside the gene matches. The V gene is TRBV4-2, the J gene TRBJ2-1; 9 nucleotides agree with TRBD2. This receptor was obtained from a human donor in a cohort sampled during active COVID-19. The sample was peripheral blood. The CDR3 DNA follows: TGTGCCAGCAGCCAAGCACGCGGGGGGGCCTACAATGAGCAGTTCTTC. Protein sequence: CASSQARGGAYNEQFF.